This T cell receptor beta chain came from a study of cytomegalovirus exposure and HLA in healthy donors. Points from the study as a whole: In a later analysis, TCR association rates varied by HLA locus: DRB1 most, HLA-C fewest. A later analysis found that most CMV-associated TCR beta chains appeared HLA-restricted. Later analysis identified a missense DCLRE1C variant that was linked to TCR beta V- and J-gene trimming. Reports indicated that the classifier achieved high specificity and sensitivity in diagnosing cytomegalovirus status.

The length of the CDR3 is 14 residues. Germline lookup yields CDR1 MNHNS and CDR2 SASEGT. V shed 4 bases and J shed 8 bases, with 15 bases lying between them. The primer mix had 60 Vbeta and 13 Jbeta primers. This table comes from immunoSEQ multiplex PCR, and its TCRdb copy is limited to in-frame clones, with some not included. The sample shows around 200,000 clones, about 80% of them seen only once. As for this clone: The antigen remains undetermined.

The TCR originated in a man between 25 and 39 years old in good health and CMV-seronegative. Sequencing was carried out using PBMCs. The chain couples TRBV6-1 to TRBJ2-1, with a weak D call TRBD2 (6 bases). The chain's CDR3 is CASSVREEVHEQFF. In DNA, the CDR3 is TGTGCCAGCAGTGTGAGGGAGGAAGTTCATGAGCAGTTCTTC.